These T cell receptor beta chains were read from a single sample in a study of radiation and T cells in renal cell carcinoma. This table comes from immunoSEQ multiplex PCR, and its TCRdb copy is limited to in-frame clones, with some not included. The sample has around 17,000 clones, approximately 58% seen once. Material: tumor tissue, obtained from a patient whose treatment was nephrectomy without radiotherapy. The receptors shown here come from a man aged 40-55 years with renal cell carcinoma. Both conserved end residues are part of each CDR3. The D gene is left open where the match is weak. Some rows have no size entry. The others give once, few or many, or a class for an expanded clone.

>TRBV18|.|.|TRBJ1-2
TGTGCCAGCTCACCAATGCAGGGCTACTATGGCTACACCTTC
CASSPMQGYYGYTF
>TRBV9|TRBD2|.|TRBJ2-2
TGTGCCAGCAGCGCCGGACTAGCACTAATCTCCGGGGAGCTGTTTTTT
CASSAGLALISGELFF
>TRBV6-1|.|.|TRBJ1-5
TGTGCCAGCAGTGGGGAGGGATTCGGCAATCAGCCCCAGCATTTT
CASSGEGFGNQPQHF
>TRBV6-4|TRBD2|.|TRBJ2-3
TGTGCCAGCAGTGACAGGGGACTAGCGGGGGCAGATACGCAGTATTTT
CASSDRGLAGADTQYF
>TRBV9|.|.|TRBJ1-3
TGTGCCAGCAGCGTATTGGGTCTTCCCGGCAACACCATATATTTT
CASSVLGLPGNTIYF
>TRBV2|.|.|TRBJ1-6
TGTGCCAGCAGCCCAACCGAGGCCAGGGGTGGTTCACCCCTCCACTTT
CASSPTEARGGSPLHF
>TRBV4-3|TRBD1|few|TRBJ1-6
TGCGCCAGCAGCCAAGAATCGGGACAGGGGAATTCACCCCTCCACTTT
CASSQESGQGNSPLHF
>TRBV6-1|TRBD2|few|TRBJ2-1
TGTGCCAGCATAGGCGGGGGGCTCAATGAGCAGTTCTTC
CASIGGGLNEQFF
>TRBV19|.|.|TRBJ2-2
TGTGCCAGTAACCTGAATTCGGGGGGCATGGGCACCGGGGAGCTGTTTTTT
CASNLNSGGMGTGELFF
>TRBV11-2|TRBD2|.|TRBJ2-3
TGTGCCAGCAGCTTAGGTAGCGGGCTACGCACAGATACGCAGTATTTT
CASSLGSGLRTDTQYF
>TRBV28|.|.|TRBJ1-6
TGTGCCAGCAGCGTGGGCCCTATCGATTCACCCCTCCACTTT
CASSVGPIDSPLHF